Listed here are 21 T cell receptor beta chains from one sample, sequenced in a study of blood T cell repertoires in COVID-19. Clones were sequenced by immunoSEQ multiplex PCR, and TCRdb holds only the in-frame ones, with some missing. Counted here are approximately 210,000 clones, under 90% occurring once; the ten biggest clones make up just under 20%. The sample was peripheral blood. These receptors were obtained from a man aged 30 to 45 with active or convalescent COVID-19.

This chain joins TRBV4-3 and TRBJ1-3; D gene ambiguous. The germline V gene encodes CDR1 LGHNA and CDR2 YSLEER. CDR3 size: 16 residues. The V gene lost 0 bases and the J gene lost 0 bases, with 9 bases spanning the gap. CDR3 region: CASSQDAKSSGNTIYF. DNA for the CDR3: TGCGCCAGCAGCCAAGACGCCAAGAGCTCTGGAAACACCATATATTTT.

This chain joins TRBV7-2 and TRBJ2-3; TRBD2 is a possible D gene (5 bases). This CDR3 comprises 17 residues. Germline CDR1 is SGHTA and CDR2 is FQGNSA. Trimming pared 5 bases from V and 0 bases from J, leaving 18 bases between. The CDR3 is CASSPRGGVISTDTQYF. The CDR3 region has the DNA TGTGCCAGCAGCCCCCGGGGTGGGGTTATTAGCACAGATACGCAGTATTTT.

The CDR3: CASTRTGQETQYF. CDR3 DNA: TGTGCCAGTACCCGGACAGGTCAAGAGACCCAGTACTTC. The V gene is TRBV18, the J gene TRBJ2-5; 7 nucleotides align to TRBD1. CDR3 length: 13 amino acids. J gave up 2 bases and V 9 bases, and 6 bases lay outside the gene matches. Germline assignment: CDR1 KGHSH and CDR2 LQKENI.

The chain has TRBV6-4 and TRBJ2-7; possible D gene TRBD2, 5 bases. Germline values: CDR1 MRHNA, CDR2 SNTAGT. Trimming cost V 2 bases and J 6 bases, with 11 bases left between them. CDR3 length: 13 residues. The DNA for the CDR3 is TGTGCCAGCAGTGACCCCCGGGGTAGCGAGCAGTACTTC. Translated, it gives CASSDPRGSEQYF.

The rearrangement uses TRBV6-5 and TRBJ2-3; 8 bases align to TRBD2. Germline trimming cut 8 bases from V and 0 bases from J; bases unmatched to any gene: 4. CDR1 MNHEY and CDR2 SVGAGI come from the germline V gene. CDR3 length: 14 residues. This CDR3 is CASGKRGSTDTQYF. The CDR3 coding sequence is TGTGCCAGCGGTAAGCGGGGGAGCACAGATACGCAGTATTTT.

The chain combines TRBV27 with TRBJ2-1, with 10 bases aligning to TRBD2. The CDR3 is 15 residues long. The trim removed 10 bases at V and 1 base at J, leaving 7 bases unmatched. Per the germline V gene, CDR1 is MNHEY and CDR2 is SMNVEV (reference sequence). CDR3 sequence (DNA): TGTGCCACCCGAACGGGACTAGCGTCCTACAATGAGCAGTTCTTC. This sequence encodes CATRTGLASYNEQFF.

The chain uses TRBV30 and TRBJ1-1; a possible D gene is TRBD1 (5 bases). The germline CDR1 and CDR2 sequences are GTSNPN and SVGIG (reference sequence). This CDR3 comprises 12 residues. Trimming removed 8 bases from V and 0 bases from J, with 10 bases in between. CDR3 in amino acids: CAGGHLNTEAFF. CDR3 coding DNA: TGTGCCGGTGGACATCTGAACACTGAAGCTTTCTTT.

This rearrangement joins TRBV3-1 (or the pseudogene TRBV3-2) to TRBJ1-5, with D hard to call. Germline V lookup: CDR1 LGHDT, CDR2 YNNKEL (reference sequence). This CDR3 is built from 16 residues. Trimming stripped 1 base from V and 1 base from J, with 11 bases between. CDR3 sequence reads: CASSQGGDGSNQPQHF. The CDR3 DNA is TGTGCCAGCAGCCAAGGGGGAGACGGGAGCAATCAGCCCCAGCATTTT.

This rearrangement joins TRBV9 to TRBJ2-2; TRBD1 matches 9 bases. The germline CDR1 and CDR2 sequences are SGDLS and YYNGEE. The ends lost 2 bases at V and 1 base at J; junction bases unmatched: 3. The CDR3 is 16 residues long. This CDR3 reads CASSVQGQGNTGELFF. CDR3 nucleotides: TGTGCCAGCAGCGTTCAGGGACAGGGGAACACCGGGGAGCTGTTTTTT. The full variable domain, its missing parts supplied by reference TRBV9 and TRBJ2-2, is DSGVTQTPKHLITATGQRVTLRCSPRSGDLSVYWYQQSLDQGLQFLIQYYNGEERAKGNILERFSAQQFPDLHSELNLSSLELGDSALYFCASSVQGQGNTGELFFGEGSRLTVL.

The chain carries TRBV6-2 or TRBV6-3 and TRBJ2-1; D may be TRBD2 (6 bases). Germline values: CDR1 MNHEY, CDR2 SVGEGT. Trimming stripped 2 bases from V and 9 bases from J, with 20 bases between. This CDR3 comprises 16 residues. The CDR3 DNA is TGTGCCAGCAGTTACACCCTCGGCGGGAAGGGCGGTGAGCAGTTCTTC. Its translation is CASSYTLGGKGGEQFF.

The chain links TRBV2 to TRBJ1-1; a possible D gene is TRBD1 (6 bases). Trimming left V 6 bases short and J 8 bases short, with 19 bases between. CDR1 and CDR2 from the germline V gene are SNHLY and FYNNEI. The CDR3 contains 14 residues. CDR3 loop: CASSQLTGTSEAFF. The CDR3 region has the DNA TGTGCCAGCAGCCAATTAACAGGGACCTCCGAAGCTTTCTTT.

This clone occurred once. The CDR3 bases are TGTGCCAGCAGCCAGGCGCTGTTAGCGGGACGCTCCTACAATGAGCAGTTCTTC. Protein sequence: CASSQALLAGRSYNEQFF. V gene TRBV14 combines with J gene TRBJ2-1; 8 bases agree with TRBD2. Looked up from germline, CDR1 is SGHDN and CDR2 is FVKESK. J was trimmed by 0 bases and V by 3 bases; bases with no gene match: 10. The CDR3 spans 18 residues.

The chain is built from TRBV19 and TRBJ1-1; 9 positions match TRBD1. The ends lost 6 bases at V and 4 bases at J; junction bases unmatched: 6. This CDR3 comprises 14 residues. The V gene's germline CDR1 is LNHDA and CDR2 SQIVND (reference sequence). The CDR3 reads CASRPQGASTEAFF. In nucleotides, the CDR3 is TGTGCCAGTAGGCCACAGGGGGCAAGCACTGAAGCTTTCTTT.

CDR3 sequence (DNA): TGTGCCTGGTCTTTTGAGAACACCATATATTTT. It codes for CAWSFENTIYF. The chain carries TRBV30 and TRBJ1-3; D is undetermined. V was shortened by 5 bases and J by 7 bases, with 9 bases between the two germline ends. The germline V gene encodes CDR1 GTSNPN and CDR2 SVGIG (reference sequence). The CDR3 has 11 residues.

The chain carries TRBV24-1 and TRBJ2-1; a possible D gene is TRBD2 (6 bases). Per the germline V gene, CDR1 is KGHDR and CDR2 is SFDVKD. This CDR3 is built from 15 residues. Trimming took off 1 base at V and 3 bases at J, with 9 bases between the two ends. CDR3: CATSDFGGVYNEQFF. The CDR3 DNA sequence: TGTGCCACCAGTGATTTTGGCGGGGTCTACAATGAGCAGTTCTTC.

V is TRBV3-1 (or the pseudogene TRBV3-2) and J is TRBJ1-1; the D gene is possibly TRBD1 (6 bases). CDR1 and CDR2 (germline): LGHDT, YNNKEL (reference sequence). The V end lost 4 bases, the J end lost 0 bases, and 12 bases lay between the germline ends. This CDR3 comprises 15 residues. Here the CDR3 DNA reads TGTGCCAGCAGCCCGAGACAGGCCGTGAACACTGAAGCTTTCTTT. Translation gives CASSPRQAVNTEAFF.

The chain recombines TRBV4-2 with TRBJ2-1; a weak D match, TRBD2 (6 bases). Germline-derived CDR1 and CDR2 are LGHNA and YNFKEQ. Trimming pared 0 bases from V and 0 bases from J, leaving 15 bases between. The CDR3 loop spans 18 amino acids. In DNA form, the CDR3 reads TGTGCCAGCAGCCAAGAGGGGACGGGACTTAGCTCCTACAATGAGCAGTTCTTC. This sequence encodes CASSQEGTGLSSYNEQFF.

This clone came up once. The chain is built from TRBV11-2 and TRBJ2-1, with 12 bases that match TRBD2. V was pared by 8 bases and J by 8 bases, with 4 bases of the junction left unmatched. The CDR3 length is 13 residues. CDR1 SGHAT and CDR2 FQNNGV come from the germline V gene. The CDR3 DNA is TGTGCCAGCGTACCTAGCGGGAGGGATGAGCAGTTCTTC. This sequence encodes CASVPSGRDEQFF.

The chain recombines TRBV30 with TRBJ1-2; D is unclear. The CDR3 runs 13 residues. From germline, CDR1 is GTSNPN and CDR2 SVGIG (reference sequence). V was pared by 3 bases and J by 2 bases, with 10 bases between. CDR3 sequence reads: CAWRRAANYGYTF. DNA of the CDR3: TGTGCCTGGAGGCGAGCGGCGAACTATGGCTACACCTTC.

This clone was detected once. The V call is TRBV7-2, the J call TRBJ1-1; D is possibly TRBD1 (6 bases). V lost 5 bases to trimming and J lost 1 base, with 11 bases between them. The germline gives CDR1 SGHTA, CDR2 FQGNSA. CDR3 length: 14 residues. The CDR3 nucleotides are TGTGCCAGCAGCCCTCGGGGGGCGAACACTGAAGCTTTCTTT. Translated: CASSPRGANTEAFF.

The CDR3 bases are TGTGCCAGCTTCCCGGGGGAGAATTTCACAGATACGCAGTATTTT. It specifies CASFPGENFTDTQYF. This chain links TRBV6-6 with TRBJ2-3; D possibly corresponds to TRBD2 (6 bases). V lost 8 bases to trimming and J lost 2 bases, with 17 bases between them. The CDR3 has 15 amino acids. Germline assignment: CDR1 MNHNY and CDR2 SVGAGI (reference sequence).